This passage covers 30 T cell receptor beta chains from one sample sequenced in a study of T-cell reconstitution after alpha-beta-depleted transplantation in children. Researchers prepared the TCRbeta library using unique molecular identifiers, the study reports. TCRdb ran MiXCR on the PCR reads and lists one entry per CDR3 protein. The table lists some 300,000 distinct CDR3 sequences, about a tenth of them singletons, with roughly 2.5% in the top ten. The sequencing here drew on PBMCs from the stem cell graft donor, taken from the stem cell graft. The receptor set was obtained from a human donor who donated a stem cell graft to a child with acute lymphoblastic leukemia.

This clonotype turned up a few times. The chain has TRBV7-2 and TRBJ2-5; perhaps D is TRBD1 or TRBD2 (5 bases each). The V gene's germline CDR1 is SGHTA and CDR2 FQGNSA. The CDR3 totals 13 residues. V shed 8 bases and J shed 9 bases, with 19 bases lying between them. CDR3 nucleotides: TGTGCCAGCCGCAGGGAGCTACTCCAGGCCCAGTACTTC. Amino acids: CASRRELLQAQYF.

The V call is TRBV4-1, the J call TRBJ2-2; D is possibly TRBD1 (6 bases). The V end was cut by 0 bases, the J end by 3 bases, with 17 bases between. CDR3 length equals 18 residues. Germline V gene data show CDR1 as MGHRA and CDR2 as YSYEKL. The CDR3 protein is CASSQDTQGTTYTGELFF. The CDR3 nucleotides are TGCGCCAGCAGCCAAGATACACAGGGTACAACTTACACCGGGGAGCTGTTTTTT.

The rearrangement links TRBV29-1 to TRBJ1-1; D is ambiguous. The CDR3 is made up of 13 amino acids. Between the trimmed V and J ends, which lost 7 bases and 0 bases, there was a span of 12 bases. Germline CDR1 SQVTM, CDR2 ANQGSEA. CDR3 amino acids: CSALGLLNTEAFF. The DNA for the CDR3 is TGCAGCGCCCTAGGACTGCTGAACACTGAAGCTTTCTTT.

This clonotype turned up a few times. The chain joins TRBV10-3 to TRBJ2-7; the D gene is possibly TRBD1 (6 bases). In germline, CDR1 is ENHRY, CDR2 SYGVKD. This CDR3 comprises 18 residues. Trimming pared 10 bases from V and 0 bases from J, leaving 28 bases between. The DNA of the CDR3 is TGTGCCACCTACGGGACCGAGGGTGGGGACAAGCACTCCTACGAGCAGTACTTC. Encoded protein: CATYGTEGGDKHSYEQYF.

This clonotype turned up a few times. The J gene is TRBJ2-1, the V gene TRBV20-1; 9 bases fit TRBD1. Germline values: CDR1 DFQATT, CDR2 SNEGSKA (reference sequence). V gave up 3 bases and J gave up 4 bases; unmatched junction bases: 4. The CDR3 is 14 residues long. CDR3 residues: CSASSDRGYNEQFF. For the CDR3, the DNA is TGCAGTGCTAGTTCGGACAGGGGATACAATGAGCAGTTCTTC.

This clonotype appeared a few times. The J gene is TRBJ1-2, the V gene TRBV25-1; D is perhaps TRBD1 (6 bases). CDR3 length: 12 amino acids. Deletions cut 4 bases from V and 8 bases from J, with 11 bases between. Germline V lookup: CDR1 MGHDK, CDR2 SYGVNS. CDR3 sequence (DNA): TGTGCCAGCAGTGCGGGGGCAGAGGGCTACACCTTC. Residues: CASSAGAEGYTF.

This chain links TRBV28 with TRBJ2-2; D is perhaps TRBD1 (6 bases). CDR1 is MDHEN and CDR2 is SYDVKM in the germline V gene. The CDR3 runs to 12 residues. V gave up 11 bases and J gave up 4 bases, with 11 bases separating them. This CDR3 reads CACSRGTGELFF. The CDR3 coding sequence is TGTGCCTGTAGCAGGGGCACCGGGGAGCTGTTTTTT.

This clonotype has a handful of counts. The gene calls are TRBV20-1 and TRBJ1-6; D might be TRBD1 (5 bases). In germline, CDR1 is DFQATT, CDR2 SNEGSKA (reference sequence). V lost 6 bases, J lost 3 bases, and 15 bases lay in between. The CDR3 totals 15 residues. The CDR3 nucleotides are TGCAGTGCGAATCTAGACAGATACTATAATTCACCCCTCCACTTT. This codes for CSANLDRYYNSPLHF.

This clonotype was detected only a few times. The chain employs TRBV27 and TRBJ2-1, with D maybe TRBD1 (5 bases). Germline loops: CDR1 MNHEY, CDR2 SMNVEV (reference sequence). The CDR3 loop spans 13 amino acids. Trimming pared 4 bases from V and 5 bases from J, leaving 9 bases between. CDR3 sequence reads: CASSSQGDNEQFF. The CDR3 region has the DNA TGTGCCAGCAGTTCGCAGGGTGACAATGAGCAGTTCTTC.

This clonotype has only a few counts. The genes are TRBV7-2 and TRBJ2-7, with D tentatively TRBD2 (6 bases). V lost 3 bases to trimming and J lost 0 bases, with 12 bases between them. The germline V gene encodes CDR1 SGHTA and CDR2 FQGNSA. This CDR3 has 15 amino acids. The DNA of the CDR3 is TGTGCCAGCAGCTTGGAGGGCGCCGCCTCCTACGAGCAGTACTTC. It yields the protein CASSLEGAASYEQYF.

The V gene is TRBV12-5, the J gene TRBJ2-7; 8 nucleotides agree with TRBD2. This CDR3 is built from 15 residues. Trimming took 7 bases from V and 6 from J; bases not matched to a gene: 14. In germline, CDR1 is LGHNT, CDR2 FRNRAP. This chain's CDR3 is CASDPPAGAAGEQYF. The CDR3 DNA is TGTGCTAGTGATCCCCCAGCGGGAGCTGCTGGCGAGCAGTACTTC. Using reference TRBV12-5 and TRBJ2-7 for the parts outside the CDR3, the full variable domain is DARVTQTPRHKVTEMGQEVTMRCQPILGHNTVFWYRQTMMQGLELLAYFRNRAPLDDSGMPKDRFSAEMPDATLATLKIQPSEPRDSAVYFCASDPPAGAAGEQYFGPGTRLTVT.

The chain carries TRBV12-3 or TRBV12-4 and TRBJ1-5, with unresolved D. Trimming cost V 3 bases and J 1 base, with 7 bases left between them. The CDR3 loop spans 14 amino acids. As DNA, the CDR3 is TGTGCCAGCAGTTTTAGGAGAAGCAATCAGCCCCAGCATTTT. As protein: CASSFRRSNQPQHF.

The rearrangement links TRBV20-1 to TRBJ2-1, with 13 bases identical to TRBD2. Losses at the gene ends were 6 bases for V and 7 bases for J; bases not matched to a gene: 9. The CDR3 spans 15 residues. Germline-derived CDR1 and CDR2 are DFQATT and SNEGSKA (reference sequence). CDR3 sequence (DNA): TGCAGTGCGCATACCGGGACTAGCGGGAATAATGAGCAGTTCTTC. Translating gives CSAHTGTSGNNEQFF.

The chain recombines TRBV15 with TRBJ2-7, with D tentatively TRBD2 (5 bases). This CDR3 has 15 amino acids. Trimming removed 0 bases from V and 6 bases from J, with 15 bases in between. Germline assignment: CDR1 LNHNV and CDR2 YYDKDF (reference sequence). The CDR3 nucleotides read TGTGCCACCAGCAGAGATTTTTCGAGGGCTCTCGAGCAGTACTTC. It yields the protein CATSRDFSRALEQYF.

V and J are TRBV11-2 and TRBJ2-3; maybe TRBD2 (6 bases). V was trimmed by 3 bases and J by 1 base, leaving 8 bases between them. The CDR3 is 14 residues long. Germline V lookup: CDR1 SGHAT, CDR2 FQNNGV. The CDR3 sequence: CASSFASGTDTQYF. For the CDR3, the DNA is TGTGCCAGCAGCTTCGCTAGCGGCACAGATACGCAGTATTTT.

This clonotype was observed a handful of times. V gene TRBV9 combines with J gene TRBJ1-1; D is ambiguous. V was clipped by 0 bases and J by 3 bases, with 9 bases between them. The germline CDR1 and CDR2 sequences are SGDLS and YYNGEE. There are 14 residues in the CDR3. The CDR3 DNA sequence: TGTGCCAGCAGCGTAGGGAGATCGGACACTGAAGCTTTCTTT. The encoded protein is CASSVGRSDTEAFF. The whole variable domain, filled in from reference TRBV9 and TRBJ1-1, reads DSGVTQTPKHLITATGQRVTLRCSPRSGDLSVYWYQQSLDQGLQFLIQYYNGEERAKGNILERFSAQQFPDLHSELNLSSLELGDSALYFCASSVGRSDTEAFFGQGTRLTVV.

This clonotype has only a few counts. This chain uses TRBV5-1 with TRBJ2-3; 7 bases are a match to TRBD1. The germline CDR1 and CDR2 sequences are SGHRS and YFSETQ. Losses at the gene ends were 4 bases for V and 6 bases for J; bases not matched to a gene: 5. The CDR3 covers 13 residues. The CDR3, as DNA: TGCGCCAGCAGCAAGGGGGCGGGCGATACGCAGTATTTT. The encoded protein is CASSKGAGDTQYF.

This clonotype was seen more than once but under ten times. The chain has TRBV11-2 and TRBJ2-2; the D call may be TRBD1 or TRBD2 (6 bases each). Germline CDR1 SGHAT, CDR2 FQNNGV. The germline V and J ends were trimmed by 6 bases and 5 bases, with 13 bases remaining between them. The CDR3 is 14 amino acids. CDR3 nucleotides: TGTGCCAGCAGAGGGGGGCCCAGGACCGGGGAGCTGTTTTTT. The encoded protein is CASRGGPRTGELFF.

V usage is TRBV7-2 and J usage is TRBJ1-6; D is undetermined. This CDR3 region has 13 residues. V was clipped by 10 bases and J by 4 bases, with 11 bases between them. Germline V CDR1 and CDR2: SGHTA, FQGNSA. The CDR3 here is CATRADYNSPLHF. The DNA of the CDR3 is TGTGCCACTAGGGCAGATTATAATTCACCCCTCCACTTT.

This clonotype was found a few times. This sequence joins TRBV5-1 and TRBJ2-3; D gene ambiguous. The V and J ends lost 1 base and 6 bases respectively, with 12 bases between them. CDR1 is SGHRS, CDR2 YFSETQ, per germline. There are 14 residues in the CDR3. The CDR3 sequence is CASSLRAAADTQYF. CDR3 in DNA: TGCGCCAGCAGCTTGAGGGCGGCCGCGGATACGCAGTATTTT.

The table lists this clonotype with many counts. The chain carries TRBV6-1 and TRBJ1-1; D unresolved. There are 13 residues in the CDR3. Trimming removed 7 bases from V and 1 base from J, with 10 bases in between. Germline V CDR1 and CDR2: MNHNS, SASEGT. The CDR3, as DNA: TGTGCCAGCAATGGTGGAGCGAACACTGAAGCTTTCTTT. Protein sequence: CASNGGANTEAFF.

V usage is TRBV28 and J usage is TRBJ2-3; 10 bases are shared with TRBD2. The J segment lost 1 base and the V segment lost 3 bases, leaving 7 bases of the junction unmatched. The CDR3 loop spans 17 amino acids. CDR1 and CDR2 from the germline V gene are MDHEN and SYDVKM. In nucleotides, the CDR3 is TGTGCCAGCAGTTTTGTGCCTAGCGGGAGCCGCACAGATACGCAGTATTTT. Amino acid sequence: CASSFVPSGSRTDTQYF.

On this clonotype itself: A much larger clone sits a single nucleotide away, making a read error possible. The chain joins TRBV20-1 to TRBJ2-6; D possibly corresponds to TRBD1 (5 bases). This CDR3 is built from 13 residues. The V gene's germline CDR1 is DFQATT and CDR2 SNEGSKA (reference sequence). As DNA, the CDR3 is TGCAGTGCCTATTCCTCTGGGGCCAACGGCCTGACTTTC. Protein sequence: CSAYSSGANGLTF.

This clonotype was seen only a few times. The rearrangement joins TRBV7-2 to TRBJ2-5; 11 bases are shared with TRBD2. The V and J ends lost 7 bases and 6 bases, in that order; junction bases with no gene match: 10. The CDR3 sequence is 15 residues long. Germline V lookup: CDR1 SGHTA, CDR2 FQGNSA. The CDR3 DNA is TGTGCCAGCACCCCAAGTAGCGGGAGGGGTAAGACCCAGTACTTC. Translation: CASTPSSGRGKTQYF.

The chain carries TRBV7-3 and TRBJ2-2, with 10 bases that match TRBD2. The V segment lost 5 bases and the J segment 2 bases; nucleotides outside the gene matches: 14. This CDR3 is 19 amino acids long. Germline CDR1 is SGHTA and CDR2 is FQGTGA. CDR3 protein: CASSPRAGGPFGNTGELFF. Here the CDR3 DNA reads TGTGCCAGCAGCCCCCGAGCGGGAGGGCCCTTTGGTAACACCGGGGAGCTGTTTTTT.

J is TRBJ1-1 and V is TRBV18; D is ambiguous. The V end lost 0 bases, the J end lost 6 bases, and 14 bases lay between the germline ends. The germline gives CDR1 KGHSH, CDR2 LQKENI. The CDR3 is 15 amino acids. The CDR3 is CASSPPSNRNAEAFF. The CDR3 DNA follows: TGTGCCAGCTCACCACCCTCAAACAGAAACGCTGAAGCTTTCTTT.

This clonotype was counted at least ten times. This chain connects TRBV7-2 to TRBJ1-1; 8 bases are a match to TRBD1. The germline V gene encodes CDR1 SGHTA and CDR2 FQGNSA. The CDR3 has 14 amino acids. The V and J ends lost 2 bases and 1 base, in that order; junction bases with no gene match: 0. The CDR3 region is CASSLQGANTEAFF. The DNA of the CDR3 is TGTGCCAGCAGCTTACAGGGGGCGAACACTGAAGCTTTCTTT. Drawing the rest from reference TRBV7-2 and TRBJ1-1, the complete variable domain is GAGVSQSPSNKVTEKGKDVELRCDPISGHTALYWYRQSLGQGLEFLIYFQGNSAPDKSGLPSDRFSAERTGGSVSTLTIQRTQQEDSAVYLCASSLQGANTEAFFGQGTRLTVV.

The rearrangement joins TRBV5-1 to TRBJ1-6; 7 positions agree with TRBD1. This CDR3 has 14 residues. With 4 bases clipped from V and 8 bases from J, the junction kept 6 bases outside the gene matches. The germline V gene has CDR1 SGHRS and CDR2 YFSETQ. CDR3 loop: CASSTQGIHSPLHF. The DNA of the CDR3 is TGCGCCAGCAGCACACAGGGGATACATTCACCCCTCCACTTT.

This chain links TRBV6-1 with TRBJ1-5, with D possibly being TRBD1 (5 bases). The CDR3 consists of 14 residues. V was pared by 7 bases and J by 0 bases, with 10 bases between. CDR1 is MNHNS, CDR2 SASEGT, per germline. The CDR3 region is CASMAGGSNQPQHF. For the CDR3, the DNA is TGTGCCAGCATGGCCGGGGGTAGCAATCAGCCCCAGCATTTT.

The sample holds many counts of this clonotype. The chain links TRBV29-1 to TRBJ2-1; the D gene is possibly TRBD2 (6 bases). Between the trimmed V and J ends, which lost 3 bases and 3 bases, there was a span of 9 bases. Per germline, CDR1 SQVTM and CDR2 ANQGSEA. The CDR3 contains 13 residues. The DNA of the CDR3 is TGCAGCGTTGACGGGGAGGACTACAATGAGCAGTTCTTC. Amino acids: CSVDGEDYNEQFF.